The source of this TCR beta chain is a study of cytomegalovirus exposure and HLA in healthy donors. The CDR3 extends over 13 amino acids. Looked up from germline, CDR1 is KGHSH and CDR2 is LQKENI. The V end lost 2 bases, the J end lost 1 base, and 5 bases lay between the germline ends. The PCR was carried out with 60 Vbeta primers and 13 Jbeta primers. Method: immunoSEQ multiplex PCR; TCRdb's copy keeps in-frame clones and lacks some. The table shows approximately 200,000 clones, with almost 85% occurring only once. Study-wide results and limits: Differences between HLA loci emerged in a later analysis of TCR association rates, with DRB1 most and HLA-C fewest. Published work reported that the classifier diagnosed cytomegalovirus status with high specificity and sensitivity. According to a later analysis, donors in an Asian-associated ancestry cluster reportedly had fewer N-insertions than the roughly 630-donor mean. Analyses of presence/absence relied on an assumption of roughly uniform sequencing depth across donors.

Worth noting for this clone: Its antigen is not identified. Other DNA sequences in this sample translate to the same CDR3.

Source material: PBMCs. The source is a woman in her fifties or sixties in good health and CMV-seronegative. V gene TRBV18 combines with J gene TRBJ1-1; unclear D gene. The CDR3 DNA follows: TGTGCCAGCTCACCAAACGGGAACACTGAAGCTTTCTTT. Its protein product is CASSPNGNTEAFF.